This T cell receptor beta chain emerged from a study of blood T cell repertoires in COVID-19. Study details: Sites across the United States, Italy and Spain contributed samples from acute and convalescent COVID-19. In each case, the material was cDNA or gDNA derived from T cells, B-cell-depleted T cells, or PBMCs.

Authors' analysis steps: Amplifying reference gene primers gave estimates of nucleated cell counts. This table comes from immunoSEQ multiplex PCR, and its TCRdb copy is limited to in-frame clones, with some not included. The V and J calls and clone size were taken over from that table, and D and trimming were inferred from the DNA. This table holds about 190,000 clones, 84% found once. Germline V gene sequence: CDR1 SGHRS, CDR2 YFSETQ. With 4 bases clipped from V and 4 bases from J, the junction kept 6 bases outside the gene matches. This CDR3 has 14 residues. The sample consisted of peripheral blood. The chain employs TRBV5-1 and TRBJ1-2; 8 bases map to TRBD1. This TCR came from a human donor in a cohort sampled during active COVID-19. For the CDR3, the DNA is TGCGCCAGCAGCGAAGGACAGGGCAGCTATGGCTACACCTTC. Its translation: CASSEGQGSYGYTF.